These T cell receptor beta chains were read from a single sample in a study of blood T cell repertoires in COVID-19. Assay used: immunoSEQ multiplex PCR; TCRdb lists only in-frame clones, some missing. The sample holds about 180,000 clones, around 73% seen once. Input material: PBMCs or T cells enriched from blood (not recorded which). The receptor set was obtained from a woman aged 45-60 years who had recovered from COVID-19. The CDR3 runs from the conserved cysteine through the conserved F or W. The D gene is left open where the match is weak. The size entry is marked missing in some rows and otherwise reads once, few, many or a size class.

TRBV4-1	.	TRBD2	TRBJ2-7	TGCGCCAGCAGCCACGTCACTTCGGGCGGGAGGGACTACGAGCAGTACTTC	CASSHVTSGGRDYEQYF
TRBV6-2/TRBV6-3	.	TRBD1	TRBJ2-6	TGTGCCAGCAGTCCCCAGGGACAGGGTCTAGGTGGGGCCAACGTCCTGACTTTC	CASSPQGQGLGGANVLTF
TRBV6-5	.	.	TRBJ2-7	TGTGCCAGCAGTTACTCGTTCGGTGGGAGTGGCCTTGAGCAGTACTTC	CASSYSFGGSGLEQYF
TRBV5-1	few	.	TRBJ2-2	TGCGCCAGCAGCGAGCAGGTTTGGAACACCGGGGAGCTGTTTTTT	CASSEQVWNTGELFF
TRBV5-8	.	TRBD2	TRBJ2-1	TGTGCCAGCAGTTCCGGGACTAGCGGCTACAATGAGCAGTTCTTC	CASSSGTSGYNEQFF
TRBV24-1	.	TRBD1	TRBJ2-3	TGTGCCACCAGTGATTTTCAGGGGGGCACAGATACGCAGTATTTT	CATSDFQGGTDTQYF
TRBV4-2	.	.	TRBJ2-1	TGTGCCAGCAGCTATTCGGGGGCTGGCGGGAGCTCCTACAATGAGCAGTTCTTC	CASSYSGAGGSSYNEQFF
TRBV5-1	.	.	TRBJ1-3	TGCGCCAGCAGCTTGGCCTTGGAGTCTGGAAACACCATATATTTT	CASSLALESGNTIYF
TRBV11-1	.	TRBD1	TRBJ2-7	TGTGCCAGCAGCTCCGGGACAGGGTTCTACGAGCAGTACTTC	CASSSGTGFYEQYF
TRBV30	.	TRBD2	TRBJ2-5	TGTGCCTGGAGTACAGGACTAGCGGGAATGACCCAGTACTTC	CAWSTGLAGMTQYF
TRBV7-9	.	TRBD2	TRBJ2-3	TGTGCCAGCAGCACGGGACTAGCGGGTAGCACAGATACGCAGTATTTT	CASSTGLAGSTDTQYF
TRBV7-2	.	.	TRBJ1-5	TGTGCCAGCAACCCCTCGGGGCAGGGAGGTAATCAGCCCCAGCATTTT	CASNPSGQGGNQPQHF
TRBV14	.	TRBD2	TRBJ2-7	TGTGCCAGCAGCCATTTACTAGCGTGGAGCTCCTACGAGCAGTACTTC	CASSHLLAWSSYEQYF
TRBV28	.	TRBD1	TRBJ1-6	TGTGCCAGCAGTCGACAGGGACCTAATTCACCCCTCCACTTT	CASSRQGPNSPLHF
TRBV6-5	.	TRBD2	TRBJ2-7	TGTGCCAGCAGGTCGGCCGGGACTAGCGCCTACGAGCAGTACTTC	CASRSAGTSAYEQYF
TRBV5-1	.	.	TRBJ1-4	TGCGCCAGCAGCCCCGGTGGTAGTTCTAATGAAAAACTGTTTTTT	CASSPGGSSNEKLFF
TRBV30	.	.	TRBJ1-4	TGTGCCTGGAGCCCGCGGGGGACAACTAATGAAAAACTGTTTTTT	CAWSPRGTTNEKLFF
TRBV10-1	.	TRBD1	TRBJ2-7	TGCGCCAGCAGTAACGGACAGGGGGACGAGCAGTACTTC	CASSNGQGDEQYF
TRBV15	.	.	TRBJ2-1	TGTGCCACCAGCAGAGATCGGGGTAGCGGTCGCCTCGGGTTCTTC	CATSRDRGSGRLGFF
TRBV9	.	TRBD2	TRBJ2-7	TGTGCCAGCAGCGTAGAAGGGACTAGCGGGAACGAGCAGTACTTC	CASSVEGTSGNEQYF
TRBV6-5	.	.	TRBJ2-3	TGTGCCAGCAGTTCCGGGCCAGGGACAGATACGCAGTATTTT	CASSSGPGTDTQYF
TRBV29-1	.	TRBD1	TRBJ1-5	TGCAGCGTGGACGGGACAGGGTTCGAGCCCCAGCATTTT	CSVDGTGFEPQHF
TRBV6-5	.	TRBD2	TRBJ2-2	TGTGCCAGCAGAGGACTAGCAACCGGGGAGCTGTTTTTT	CASRGLATGELFF
TRBV5-1	.	TRBD2	TRBJ2-2	TGCGCCAGCAGCTTGGAGAGCGGGAGGGCTTTAAGGACCGGGGAGCTGTTTTTT	CASSLESGRALRTGELFF
TRBV5-1	.	TRBD1	TRBJ2-3	TGCGCCAGCAGCCCAGGGGACAGACCTAGCACAGATACGCAGTATTTT	CASSPGDRPSTDTQYF
TRBV28	.	.	TRBJ1-4	TGTGCCAGCAGTTACGAAGGTTTGGGGGGGAAGGGCGAAAAACTGTTTTTT	CASSYEGLGGKGEKLFF
TRBV28	.	.	TRBJ2-1	TGTGCCAGCAGTGTGTCCCAGGTTGAGCAGTTCTTC	CASSVSQVEQFF
TRBV7-9	.	TRBD2	TRBJ2-3	TGTGCCAGCAGCTTAACTAGCGGGAGTGGAGCGGATACGCAGTATTTT	CASSLTSGSGADTQYF
TRBV5-4	.	.	TRBJ1-2	TGTGCCAGCAGCCCCGGGTCACATAACTATGGCTACACCTTC	CASSPGSHNYGYTF
TRBV7-9	once	TRBD1	TRBJ1-4	TGTGCCAGCAGCCCCGTGGGACAGGGTTCCGAAAAACTGTTTTTT	CASSPVGQGSEKLFF
TRBV7-8	.	.	TRBJ2-7	TGTGCCAGCAGCTTAGCCAGACTACCCGGCGAGCAGTACTTC	CASSLARLPGEQYF
TRBV7-6	.	.	TRBJ1-4	TGTGCCAGCAGCCCCGGGGCAGGGACAACGCAGGGTGAAAAACTGTTTTTT	CASSPGAGTTQGEKLFF
TRBV6-5	.	.	TRBJ1-4	TGTGCCAGCAGTTGGGGCAGGGCCTATGAAAAACTGTTTTTT	CASSWGRAYEKLFF
TRBV27	.	TRBD2	TRBJ2-1	TGTGCCAGCAGTGCGCGGGAGAGCTCCTACAATGAGCAGTTCTTC	CASSARESSYNEQFF
TRBV9	once	TRBD2	TRBJ2-5	TGTGCCAGCAGCCCCGGGGGGGTTGTTGGTGAGACCCAGTACTTC	CASSPGGVVGETQYF
TRBV6-5	.	.	TRBJ1-6	TGTGCCAGCCGCTCAGGAACACCCCTCCACTTT	CASRSGTPLHF
TRBV9	.	.	TRBJ2-1	TGTGCCAGCAGCCCTGGGACAAGCTACAATGAGCAGTTCTTC	CASSPGTSYNEQFF
TRBV24-1	few	TRBD2	TRBJ2-7	TGTGCCACCAGTGATCTCCCTTTGGTAGCGGGACTCACACATTCTGAGGAGCAGTACTTC	CATSDLPLVAGLTHSEEQYF
TRBV3-1/TRBV3-2	.	.	TRBJ1-1	TGTGCCAGCAGTAGGTCGACTAAGAAACCTATGAACACTGAAGCTTTCTTT	CASSRSTKKPMNTEAFF
TRBV28	.	.	TRBJ2-6	TGTGCCAGCAGTGCATACCTCAGGTTAGACCCCTCTGGGGCCAACGTCCTGACTTTC	CASSAYLRLDPSGANVLTF
TRBV7-3	.	.	TRBJ2-2	TGTGCCAGCAGGCCTGACAGTTACACCGGGGAGCTGTTTTTT	CASRPDSYTGELFF
TRBV7-2	.	.	TRBJ2-3	TGTGCCAGCAGCTTAGTTCCGGCAGATACGCAGTATTTT	CASSLVPADTQYF
TRBV9	.	TRBD2	TRBJ2-7	TGTGCCAGCAGCGTAGAAGCGGGAGGGTACGAGCAGTACTTC	CASSVEAGGYEQYF
TRBV5-4	.	TRBD1	TRBJ2-5	TGTGCCAGCAGCAAGGACAGGGGACAAGAGACCCAGTACTTC	CASSKDRGQETQYF
TRBV28	.	TRBD2	TRBJ2-1	TGTGCCACCGAGTTGGGACTAGCGGGAGACGATGAGCAGTTCTTC	CATELGLAGDDEQFF
TRBV30	.	.	TRBJ2-1	TGTGCCTGGAGTCTAACAGGGATAGAGCAGTTCTTC	CAWSLTGIEQFF
TRBV29-1	.	TRBD1	TRBJ2-3	TGCAGCGTTGCGACAGGGACCAGCACAGATACGCAGTATTTT	CSVATGTSTDTQYF
TRBV25-1	.	.	TRBJ2-5	TGTGCCAGCGCTGGGGGGACCGGGGAGACCCAGTACTTC	CASAGGTGETQYF
TRBV7-9	.	.	TRBJ2-2	TGTGCCAGCAGCCCTACCACCACTAGGACCGGGGAGCTGTTTTTT	CASSPTTTRTGELFF
TRBV12-3/TRBV12-4	.	TRBD1	TRBJ2-4	TGTGCCAGCACCCTGACAGGGGAGAACATTCAGTACTTC	CASTLTGENIQYF
TRBV10-2	.	.	TRBJ1-1	TGCGCCAGCAGTGATAGGGGCGAAGCTTTCTTT	CASSDRGEAFF
TRBV7-2	.	.	TRBJ2-3	TGTGCCAGCAGCTTGTCCGCGGGGACAGATACGCAGTATTTT	CASSLSAGTDTQYF
TRBV5-6	.	TRBD1	TRBJ1-4	TGTGCCAGCAGCTTGACAGGGGCGACAACTAATGAAAAACTGTTTTTT	CASSLTGATTNEKLFF
TRBV6-2/TRBV6-3	.	TRBD2	TRBJ2-5	TGTGCCAGCAGCTATTCGACTAGCGGGCTCCACCTCGGGGTGGAGACCCAGTACTTC	CASSYSTSGLHLGVETQYF
TRBV28	.	.	TRBJ1-6	TGTGCCAGCAGTTCCACTCCCCTCGACATGAGCTCCTATAATTCACCCCTCCACTTT	CASSSTPLDMSSYNSPLHF